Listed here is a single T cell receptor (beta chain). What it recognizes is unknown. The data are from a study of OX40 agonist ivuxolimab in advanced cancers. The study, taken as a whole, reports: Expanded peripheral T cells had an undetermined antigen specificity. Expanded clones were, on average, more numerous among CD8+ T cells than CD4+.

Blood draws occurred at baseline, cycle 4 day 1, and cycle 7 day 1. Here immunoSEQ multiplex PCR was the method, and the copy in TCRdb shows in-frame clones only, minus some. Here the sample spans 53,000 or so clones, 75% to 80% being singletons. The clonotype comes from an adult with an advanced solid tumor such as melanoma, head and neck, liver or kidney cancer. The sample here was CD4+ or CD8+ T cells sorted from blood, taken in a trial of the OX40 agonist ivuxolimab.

The CDR3: CAGSGWDPGANVLTF. The CDR3 DNA reads TGTGCCGGCTCGGGGTGGGATCCTGGGGCCAACGTCCTGACTTTC. This sequence joins TRBV2 and TRBJ2-6; tentative D call: TRBD2 (5 bases). Germline CDR1 is SNHLY and CDR2 is FYNNEI. The CDR3 runs to 15 residues. V was cut by 11 bases and J by 2 bases, with 16 bases left in between.